This T cell receptor beta chain was recorded in a study of beta chain features in type 1 diabetes. General study points: Shorter templates might be favored by PCR, equally in patients and controls.

The count of this clone is one. The antigen is unknown. The V end lost 6 bases, the J end lost 2 bases, and 17 bases lay between the germline ends. The CDR3 is made up of 15 amino acids. Germline CDR1 is MNHNY and CDR2 is SVGAGI (reference sequence). Every bit of the isolated RNA underwent reverse transcription, so sequencing read expressed TCRB transcripts. Using immunoSEQ multiplex PCR, the repertoire was profiled, and TCRdb retains in-frame clones only, with some absent. This sample has 860,000 or so clones; roughly 15% occur once, and the top ten carry 0.02% to 0.025%. The sequence was obtained from a woman between 18 and 29 years old in good health. The sequenced sample consisted of naive CD4+ T cells from blood. The gene calls are TRBV6-6 and TRBJ2-7, with a possible D match to TRBD2 (6 bases). The CDR3 sequence: CASRGVAGTTYEQYF. In DNA form, the CDR3 reads TGTGCCAGCAGGGGAGTGGCGGGAACCACCTACGAGCAGTACTTC.